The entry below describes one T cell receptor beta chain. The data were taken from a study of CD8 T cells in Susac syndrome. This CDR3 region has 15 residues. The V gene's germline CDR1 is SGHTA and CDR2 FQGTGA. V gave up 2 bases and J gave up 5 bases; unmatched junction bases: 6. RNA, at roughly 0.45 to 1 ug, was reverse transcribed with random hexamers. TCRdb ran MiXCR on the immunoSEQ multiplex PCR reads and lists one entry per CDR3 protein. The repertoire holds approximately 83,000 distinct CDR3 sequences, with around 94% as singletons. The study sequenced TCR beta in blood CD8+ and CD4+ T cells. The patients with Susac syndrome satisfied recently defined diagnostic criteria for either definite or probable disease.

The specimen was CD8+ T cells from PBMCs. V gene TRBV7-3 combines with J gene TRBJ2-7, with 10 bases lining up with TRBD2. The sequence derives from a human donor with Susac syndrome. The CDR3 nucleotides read TGTGCCAGCAGCTTAGGGCTAGCGGGAGCTAACGAGCAGTACTTC. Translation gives CASSLGLAGANEQYF.